Listed below are T cell receptor beta chains from one sample, sequenced in a study of T cells in Graves' hyperthyroidism and ophthalmopathy. TCRdb recomputed calls from the multiplex PCR reads with MiXCR, one row per CDR3 protein. Here the sample spans some 400,000 distinct CDR3 sequences, roughly 13% being singletons. Input material: blood. These TCRs come from a man in his thirties or forties with Graves' hyperthyroidism that later progressed to Graves' ophthalmopathy. Both conserved end residues are part of each CDR3. The D gene is left open where the match is weak. Size is omitted from some rows. Given values are once, few, many or a class for expanded clones.

J gene,D gene,V gene,clone size,CDR3 protein,CDR3 DNA
TRBJ2-5,NA,TRBV6-1,few,CASRNRDFETQYF,TGTGCCAGCAGGAACAGGGATTTCGAGACCCAGTACTTC
TRBJ2-1,NA,TRBV5-1,many,CASSLVPGNEQFF,TGCGCCAGCAGCTTGGTGCCAGGCAATGAGCAGTTCTTC
TRBJ1-4,TRBD1,TRBV28,many,CASSLSGQEEKLFF,TGTGCCAGCAGTTTATCGGGACAGGAGGAAAAACTGTTTTTT
TRBJ1-5,TRBD1,TRBV20-1,few,CSAQQGAPNQPQHF,TGCAGTGCCCAACAGGGGGCTCCGAATCAGCCCCAGCATTTT
TRBJ2-3,NA,TRBV7-7,NA,CASSLDMGTVEYF,TGTGCTAGCAGCTTAGATATGGGAACGGTCGAGTATTTT
TRBJ1-4,NA,TRBV30,NA,CAWKLVGEKLFF,TGTGCCTGGAAACTGGTCGGTGAAAAACTGTTTTTT
TRBJ2-7,TRBD1,TRBV5-1,NA,CASSSLGQGYEQYF,TGCGCCAGCAGCTCGCTGGGACAGGGCTACGAGCAGTACTTC
TRBJ2-5,NA,TRBV18,NA,CASSPPTGQLLGQETQYF,TGTGCCAGCTCACCACCGACGGGCCAACTCCTAGGGCAAGAGACCCAGTACTTC
TRBJ1-2,NA,TRBV2,NA,CASSVFQLHGYTF,TGTGCCAGCAGTGTCTTCCAGCTGCATGGCTACACCTTC
TRBJ1-2,TRBD1,TRBV6-1,many,CASSFRQGVGDGYTF,TGTGCCAGCAGTTTTCGACAGGGGGTTGGTGATGGCTACACCTTC
TRBJ2-7,NA,TRBV12-3/TRBV12-4,many,CASSLKREQYF,TGTGCCAGCAGTTTAAAGAGGGAGCAGTACTTC
TRBJ2-1,NA,TRBV24-1,few,CATSHSGDGNEQFF,TGTGCCACCAGTCATTCTGGGGACGGGAATGAGCAGTTCTTC
TRBJ1-2,NA,TRBV6-4,many,CASSASTEYRDNGYTF,TGTGCCAGCAGTGCCTCGACAGAATATCGGGATAATGGCTACACCTTC
TRBJ1-6,NA,TRBV20-1,few,CSAKDSANSPLHF,TGCAGTGCTAAAGACAGCGCGAATTCACCCCTCCACTTT
TRBJ2-1,NA,TRBV11-3,NA,CASSQRVGVGYNEQFF,TGTGCCAGCAGCCAAAGGGTGGGGGTGGGCTACAATGAGCAGTTCTTC
TRBJ2-7,TRBD1,TRBV4-1,few,CASSQDRDRSLYEQYF,TGCGCCAGCAGCCAAGATCGGGACAGGAGTCTATACGAGCAGTACTTC
TRBJ2-2,NA,TRBV20-1,many,CSASLSDTGELFF,TGCAGTGCTAGTCTCTCAGACACCGGGGAGCTGTTTTTT
TRBJ2-1,TRBD2,TRBV13,many,CASSSGLAYNEQFF,TGTGCCAGCAGCTCGGGACTAGCTTACAATGAGCAGTTCTTC
TRBJ2-7,TRBD1,TRBV6-1,many,CASRGQGAGTYEQYF,TGTGCCAGCAGGGGACAGGGGGCCGGGACCTACGAGCAGTACTTC
TRBJ2-3,NA,TRBV11-1,NA,CASSLLGQNTDTQYF,TGTGCCAGCAGCCTCCTCGGCCAGAACACAGATACGCAGTATTTT
TRBJ1-6,NA,TRBV18,NA,CASSPGSPLRF,TGTGCCAGCTCACCGGGGTCACCCCTCCGCTTT
TRBJ2-1,NA,TRBV7-3,NA,CASSPESDNEQFF,TGTGCCAGCAGCCCCGAGTCCGACAATGAGCAGTTCTTC
TRBJ1-2,NA,TRBV9,few,CASSVMDTVSYGYTF,TGTGCCAGCAGCGTAATGGACACAGTCTCCTATGGCTACACCTTC
TRBJ1-2,NA,TRBV13,many,CASSSAGDGYGYTF,TGTGCCAGCAGCTCCGCAGGGGACGGCTATGGCTACACCTTC
TRBJ2-7,NA,TRBV12-3/TRBV12-4,many,CASTSSRGSYEQYF,TGTGCCAGCACCTCCTCCAGAGGCTCCTACGAGCAGTACTTC
TRBJ2-1,TRBD2,TRBV27,many,CASSSPGLVRNEQFF,TGTGCCAGCAGCTCCCCGGGACTAGTTCGAAATGAGCAGTTCTTC
TRBJ1-5,NA,TRBV4-1,NA,CASSQEGRYEIGQPQHF,TGCGCCAGCAGCCAAGAGGGGAGGTACGAAATTGGTCAGCCCCAGCATTTT
TRBJ1-1,TRBD1,TRBV7-6,NA,CASSLDPGGNTEAFF,TGTGCCAGCAGCTTAGATCCAGGGGGAAACACTGAAGCTTTCTTT
TRBJ2-5,NA,TRBV7-9,few,CASSLVRLAGETQYF,TGTGCCAGCAGCTTAGTCAGACTCGCTGGCGAGACCCAGTACTTC
TRBJ2-1,TRBD1,TRBV25-1,NA,CASSEYAGGGSYNEQFF,TGTGCCAGCAGTGAATATGCAGGGGGCGGTTCCTACAATGAGCAGTTCTTC